Listed below are T cell receptor beta chains from one sample, sequenced in a study of monozygotic twins with inflammatory bowel disease. TCRdb re-called the 5' RACE reads, yielding one record per CDR3 amino acid sequence without DNA. The table for this sample gives about 330,000 distinct CDR3 sequences. The sample was blood. The receptor set was obtained from a human donor with ulcerative colitis or Crohn's disease, or a healthy co-twin of an affected twin (not recorded which). CDR3s include the opening cysteine and the closing phenylalanine or tryptophan.

>15|TRBV3-1|TRBJ1-4
CASSLRTGRIEKLFF
>14|TRBV3-1|TRBJ2-1
CASKREGSYNEQFF
>16|TRBV12-3/TRBV12-4|TRBJ1-1
CASSLGTGGRDTEAFF
>12|TRBV7-9|TRBJ1-6
CASSLMNSPLHF
>15|TRBV27|TRBJ1-2
CASSFRQGAIYGYTF
>12|TRBV27|TRBJ2-1
CASGTGGDEQFF
>15|TRBV29-1|TRBJ1-2
CSVGGQSNPNYGYTF
>15|TRBV9|TRBJ1-4
CASSVVVTTNEKLFF
>15|TRBV12-3/TRBV12-4|TRBJ2-7
CASSGTGGANYEQYF
>16|TRBV12-3/TRBV12-4|TRBJ2-2
CASSSSLGSNTGELFF
>13|TRBV5-4|TRBJ1-1
CASSLVAETEAFF
>14|TRBV5-6|TRBJ2-5
CASDRGQYQETQYF
>16|TRBV12-3/TRBV12-4|TRBJ1-1
CASSLAAGGLGTEAFF
>14|TRBV7-2|TRBJ2-1
CASSLSYRMGEQFF
>13|TRBV20-1|TRBJ2-7
CSATRDTSYEQYF
>12|TRBV28|TRBJ2-5
CASSALEETQYF
>14|TRBV28|TRBJ2-7
CASSSYTRWYEQYF
>15|TRBV12-3/TRBV12-4|TRBJ2-1
CASSSGTSGVNEQFF
>14|TRBV27|TRBJ1-1
CASHSRGANTEAFF
>14|TRBV20-1|TRBJ2-7
CSARDGQGVYEQYF
>14|TRBV6-1|TRBJ2-2
CASSEWGGPGELFF
>13|TRBV7-2|TRBJ1-6
CASSLARNSPLHF
>13|TRBV18|TRBJ2-1
CASSPTPVFEQFF
>15|TRBV7-8|TRBJ2-2
CASSRLGGRTGELFF
>16|TRBV3-1|TRBJ1-5
CASSQGHPYSNQPQHF
>16|TRBV10-3|TRBJ2-6
CAISEHDISGANVLTF
>13|TRBV7-9|TRBJ1-1
CASSLDMNTEAFF
>19|TRBV11-1|TRBJ2-6
CASSFLTGPLGSGANVLTF
>13|TRBV5-1|TRBJ1-1
CASSLNQGAEAFF
>15|TRBV4-2|TRBJ1-1
CASSQDWRGNTEAFF
>14|TRBV19|TRBJ1-5
CASRGFSTNQPQHF
>15|TRBV6-1|TRBJ2-7
CASSGPARGSYEQYF
>14|TRBV20-1|TRBJ2-3
CSASKEESTDTQYF
>13|TRBV10-3|TRBJ2-7
CAISEANSYEQYF
>17|TRBV28|TRBJ1-5
CASSSTRVAGGNQPQHF
>13|TRBV10-3|TRBJ1-2
CAISYGINYGYTF
>15|TRBV5-4|TRBJ2-2
CASSLVQGGTGELFF
>14|TRBV5-1|TRBJ2-3
CASSLEVVSGNQYF
>14|TRBV6-1|TRBJ2-7
CASSEPGTGDEQYF
>16|TRBV5-1|TRBJ2-1
CASSLDLRGGGNEQFF
>15|TRBV6-1|TRBJ2-3
CASSGLAGDTDTQYF
>17|TRBV3-1|TRBJ2-1
CASSQGTSGRRYNEQFF